Listed below are T cell receptor beta chains from one sample, sequenced in a study of shared clonotypes between healthy human individuals. Repertoires were generated with immunoSEQ multiplex PCR, while TCRdb's copy carries only in-frame clones and drops some. Among about 2 million clones, about 95% were seen once, and the ten largest hold roughly 1.1%. Sequencing was done on a sample of naive CD8+ T cells sorted from blood. Receptors were obtained from a man aged 18 to 30 in good health. Both conserved end residues are trimmed from each CDR3. Fields, in order: CDR3 protein, CDR3 length, J gene, V gene.

ASSFLDGGNEQF,12,TRBJ2-1,TRBV5-1
ASSVEGSTDTQY,12,TRBJ2-3,TRBV9
ATSRDGEQY,9,TRBJ2-7,TRBV15
ASSVALSANPHANTGELF,18,TRBJ2-2,TRBV9
ASSLSGNGHEQY,12,TRBJ2-7,TRBV27
ASSEALAGTTFSTDTQY,17,TRBJ2-3,TRBV5-6
ASTEGAGGELF,11,TRBJ2-2,TRBV7-9
ASSWGQGLPSYEQY,14,TRBJ2-7,TRBV11-2
ASSLGDGGTQETQY,14,TRBJ2-5,TRBV7-9
ASSLGQWEGYT,11,TRBJ1-2,TRBV7-9
ASSQLDYMSSYNEQF,15,TRBJ2-1,TRBV4-3
ASGLLYEQY,9,TRBJ2-7,TRBV12-5
ASSPGLAGGYAEQY,14,TRBJ2-7,TRBV5-1
ASSLARDNSPLH,12,TRBJ1-6,TRBV13
ASSQDRDRGGFNSPLH,16,TRBJ1-6,TRBV4-1
ASSLGTGNYGYT,12,TRBJ1-2,TRBV5-4
ASSAPGQGNEQY,12,TRBJ2-7,TRBV6-1
ASSYSVSGLDEQF,13,TRBJ2-1,TRBV6-6
ASSEIEGGNTGELF,14,TRBJ2-2,TRBV6-1
ASSSVAGRSYEQY,13,TRBJ2-7,TRBV27
ASSYTAGDYEQY,12,TRBJ2-7,TRBV6-6
ASSRDREGETQY,12,TRBJ2-5,TRBV5-6
ASSLAALSYEQY,12,TRBJ2-7,TRBV5-1
ASSLGRGPNTEAF,13,TRBJ1-1,TRBV5-5